This paragraph covers one TCR beta chain sequence. The germline gives CDR1 SGHTA, CDR2 FQGNSA. The CDR3 has 19 amino acids. Trimming removed 4 bases from V and 1 base from J; junction bases left unmatched: 11. Sequencing was performed with immunoSEQ multiplex PCR; in TCRdb, only in-frame clones are kept and a portion is missing. The sample includes around 190,000 clones, approximately 87% seen only once; the top ten take 20% to 25%. The sample is drawn from a study of blood T cell repertoires in COVID-19. What was sequenced was peripheral blood. The source of this sequence is a man aged 65 to 85 with active or convalescent COVID-19. The chain has TRBV7-2 and TRBJ2-3, with 13 bases fitting TRBD2. The DNA for the CDR3 is TGTGCCAGCAGCTGGGGGAGGACTAGCGGGGGACTTGGCACAGATACGCAGTATTTT. It codes for CASSWGRTSGGLGTDTQYF.